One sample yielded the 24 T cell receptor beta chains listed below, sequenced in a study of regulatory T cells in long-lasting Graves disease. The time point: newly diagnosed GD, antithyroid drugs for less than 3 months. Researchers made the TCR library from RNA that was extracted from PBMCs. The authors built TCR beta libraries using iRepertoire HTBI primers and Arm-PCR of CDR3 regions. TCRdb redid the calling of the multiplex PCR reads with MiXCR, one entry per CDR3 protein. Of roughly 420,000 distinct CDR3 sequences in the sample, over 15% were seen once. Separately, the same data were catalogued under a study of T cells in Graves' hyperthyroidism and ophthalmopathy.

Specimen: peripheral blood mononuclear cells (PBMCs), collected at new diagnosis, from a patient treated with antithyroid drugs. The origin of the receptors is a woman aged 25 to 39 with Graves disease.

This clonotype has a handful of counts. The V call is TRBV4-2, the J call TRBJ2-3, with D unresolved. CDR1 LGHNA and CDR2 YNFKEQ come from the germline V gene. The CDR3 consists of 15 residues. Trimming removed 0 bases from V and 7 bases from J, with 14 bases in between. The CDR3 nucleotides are TGTGCCAGCAGCCAAGATAGAGACTTCCCAAATACGCAGTATTTT. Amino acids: CASSQDRDFPNTQYF.

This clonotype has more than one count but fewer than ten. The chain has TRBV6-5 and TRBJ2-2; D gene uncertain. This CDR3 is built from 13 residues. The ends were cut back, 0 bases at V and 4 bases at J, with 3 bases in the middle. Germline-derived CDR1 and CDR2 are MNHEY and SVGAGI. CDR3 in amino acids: CASSYSITGELFF. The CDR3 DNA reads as TGTGCCAGCAGTTACTCGATCACCGGGGAGCTGTTTTTT.

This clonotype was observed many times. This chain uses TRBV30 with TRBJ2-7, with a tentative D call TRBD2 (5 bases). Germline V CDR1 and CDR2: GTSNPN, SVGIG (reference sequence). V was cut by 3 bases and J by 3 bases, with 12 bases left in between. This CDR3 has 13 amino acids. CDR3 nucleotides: TGTGCCTGGAGCCCTAGCAGCCTCTACGAGCAGTACTTC. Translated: CAWSPSSLYEQYF.

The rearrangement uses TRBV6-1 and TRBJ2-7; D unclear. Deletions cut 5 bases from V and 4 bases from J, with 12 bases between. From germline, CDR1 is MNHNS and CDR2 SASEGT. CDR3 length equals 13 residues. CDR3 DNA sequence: TGTGCCAGCAGTCGTTCTTGGGCTTACGAGCAGTACTTC. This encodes CASSRSWAYEQYF.

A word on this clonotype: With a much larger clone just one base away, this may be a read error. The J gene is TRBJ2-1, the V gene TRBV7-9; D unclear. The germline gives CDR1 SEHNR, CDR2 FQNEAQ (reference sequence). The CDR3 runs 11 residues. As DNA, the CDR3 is TGTGCCAGCAACTTAGGGCATGAGCAGTTCTTC. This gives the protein CASNLGHEQFF.

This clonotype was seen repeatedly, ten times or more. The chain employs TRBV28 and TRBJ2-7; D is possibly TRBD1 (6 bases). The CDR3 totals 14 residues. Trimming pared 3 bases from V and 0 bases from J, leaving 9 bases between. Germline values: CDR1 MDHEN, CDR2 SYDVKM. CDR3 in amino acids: CASSLTGSSYEQYF. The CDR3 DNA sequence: TGTGCCAGCAGTTTGACAGGAAGCTCCTACGAGCAGTACTTC.

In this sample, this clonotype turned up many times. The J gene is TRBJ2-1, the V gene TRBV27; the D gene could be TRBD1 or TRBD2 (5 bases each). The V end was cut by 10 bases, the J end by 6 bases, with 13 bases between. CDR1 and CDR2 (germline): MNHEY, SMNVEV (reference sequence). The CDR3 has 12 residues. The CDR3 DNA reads TGTGCCACCGGGGCAGTAGGCAATGAGCAGTTCTTC. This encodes CATGAVGNEQFF.

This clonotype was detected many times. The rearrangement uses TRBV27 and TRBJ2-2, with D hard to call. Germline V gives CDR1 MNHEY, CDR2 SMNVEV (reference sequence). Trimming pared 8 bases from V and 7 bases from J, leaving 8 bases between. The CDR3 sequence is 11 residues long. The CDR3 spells CASPAFGELFF. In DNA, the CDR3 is TGTGCCAGCCCGGCCTTCGGGGAGCTGTTTTTT.

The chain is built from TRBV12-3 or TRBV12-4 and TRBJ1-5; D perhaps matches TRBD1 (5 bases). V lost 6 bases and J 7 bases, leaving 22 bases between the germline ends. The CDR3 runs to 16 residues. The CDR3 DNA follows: TGTGCCAGCAGACTGGCCACAGGTCATCGCCGCCAGCCCCAGCATTTT. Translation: CASRLATGHRRQPQHF.

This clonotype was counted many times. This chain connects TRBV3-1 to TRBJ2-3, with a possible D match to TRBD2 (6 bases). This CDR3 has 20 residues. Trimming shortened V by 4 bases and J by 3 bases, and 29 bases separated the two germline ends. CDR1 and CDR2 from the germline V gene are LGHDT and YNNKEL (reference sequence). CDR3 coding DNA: TGTGCCAGCAGCCTCAGAGGGCGGGGACTCCTCCCCGGGTTGACAGATACGCAGTATTTT. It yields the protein CASSLRGRGLLPGLTDTQYF.

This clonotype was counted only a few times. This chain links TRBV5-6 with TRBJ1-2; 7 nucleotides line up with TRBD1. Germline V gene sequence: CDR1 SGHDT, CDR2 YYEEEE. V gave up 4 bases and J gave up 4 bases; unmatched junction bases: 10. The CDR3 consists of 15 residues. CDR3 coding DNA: TGTGCCAGCAGCGGAGCGACAGGGTTACTCTATGGCTACACCTTC. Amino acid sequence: CASSGATGLLYGYTF.

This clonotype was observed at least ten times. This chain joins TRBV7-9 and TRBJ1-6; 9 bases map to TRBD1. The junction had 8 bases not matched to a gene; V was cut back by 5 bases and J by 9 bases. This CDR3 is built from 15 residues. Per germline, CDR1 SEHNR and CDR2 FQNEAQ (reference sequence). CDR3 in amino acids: CASSTQQGAVSPLHF. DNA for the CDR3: TGTGCCAGCAGCACCCAACAGGGGGCAGTTTCACCCCTCCACTTT. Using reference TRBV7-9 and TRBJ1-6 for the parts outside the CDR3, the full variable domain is DTGVSQNPRHKITKRGQNVTFRCDPISEHNRLYWYRQTLGQGPEFLTYFQNEAQLEKSRLLSDRFSAERPKGSFSTLEIQRTEQGDSAMYLCASSTQQGAVSPLHFGNGTRLTVT.

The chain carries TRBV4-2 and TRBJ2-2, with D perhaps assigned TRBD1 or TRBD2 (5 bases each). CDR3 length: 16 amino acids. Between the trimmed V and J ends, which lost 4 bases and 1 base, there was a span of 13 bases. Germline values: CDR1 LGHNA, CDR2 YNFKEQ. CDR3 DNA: TGTGCCAGCAGCCCCAGGGACGGCGAGAACACCGGGGAGCTGTTTTTT. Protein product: CASSPRDGENTGELFF.

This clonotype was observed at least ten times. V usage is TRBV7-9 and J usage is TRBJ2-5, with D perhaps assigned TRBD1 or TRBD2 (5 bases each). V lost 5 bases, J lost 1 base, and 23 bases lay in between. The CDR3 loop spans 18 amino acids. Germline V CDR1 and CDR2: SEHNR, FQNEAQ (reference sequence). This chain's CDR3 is CASSPPWTPRGTQETQYF. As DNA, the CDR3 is TGTGCCAGCAGCCCCCCATGGACACCCCGGGGTACCCAAGAGACCCAGTACTTC.

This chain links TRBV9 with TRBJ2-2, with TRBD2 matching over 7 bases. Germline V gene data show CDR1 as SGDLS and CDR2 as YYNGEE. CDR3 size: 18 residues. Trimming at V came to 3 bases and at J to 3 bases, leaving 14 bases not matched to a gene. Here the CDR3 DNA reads TGTGCCAGCAGCGACAATGGGGGGGAAGGTTCGGACACCGGGGAGCTGTTTTTT. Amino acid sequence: CASSDNGGEGSDTGELFF.

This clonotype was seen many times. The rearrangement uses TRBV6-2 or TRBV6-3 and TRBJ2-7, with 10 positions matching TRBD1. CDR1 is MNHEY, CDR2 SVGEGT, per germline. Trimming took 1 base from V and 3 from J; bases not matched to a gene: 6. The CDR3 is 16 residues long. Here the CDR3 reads CASSYYRDRGYYEQYF. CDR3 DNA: TGTGCCAGCAGTTACTACCGGGACAGGGGTTACTACGAGCAGTACTTC.

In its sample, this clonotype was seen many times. The CDR3 loop is CSVEDTSSYNEQFF. The DNA for the CDR3 is TGCAGCGTTGAAGATACAAGCTCCTACAATGAGCAGTTCTTC. V gene TRBV29-1 combines with J gene TRBJ2-1; D is unclear. Trimming took 0 bases from V and 0 from J, leaving 6 bases between them. This CDR3 region has 14 residues. Germline-derived CDR1 and CDR2 are SQVTM and ANQGSEA.

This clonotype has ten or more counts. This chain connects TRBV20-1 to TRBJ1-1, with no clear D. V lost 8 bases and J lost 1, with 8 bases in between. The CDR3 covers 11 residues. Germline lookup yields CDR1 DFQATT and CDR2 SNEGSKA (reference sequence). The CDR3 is CSTTPNTEAFF. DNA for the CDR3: TGCAGTACCACCCCGAACACTGAAGCTTTCTTT.

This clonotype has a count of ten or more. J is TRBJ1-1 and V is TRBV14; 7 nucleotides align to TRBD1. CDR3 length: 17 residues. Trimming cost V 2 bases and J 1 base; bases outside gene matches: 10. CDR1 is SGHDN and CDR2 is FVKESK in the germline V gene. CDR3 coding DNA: TGTGCCAGCAGCCAAATGATGGAGAACAGGGGGAACACTGAAGCTTTCTTT. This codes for CASSQMMENRGNTEAFF.

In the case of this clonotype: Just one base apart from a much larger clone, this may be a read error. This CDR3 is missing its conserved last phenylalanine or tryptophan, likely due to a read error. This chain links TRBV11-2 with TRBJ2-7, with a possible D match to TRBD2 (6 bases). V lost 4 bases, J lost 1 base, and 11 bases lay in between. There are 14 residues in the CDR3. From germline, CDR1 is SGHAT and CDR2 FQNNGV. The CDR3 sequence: CASSSAGPSYEQYL. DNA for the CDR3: TGTGCCAGCAGCTCGGCGGGACCTTCCTACGAGCAGTACCTC.

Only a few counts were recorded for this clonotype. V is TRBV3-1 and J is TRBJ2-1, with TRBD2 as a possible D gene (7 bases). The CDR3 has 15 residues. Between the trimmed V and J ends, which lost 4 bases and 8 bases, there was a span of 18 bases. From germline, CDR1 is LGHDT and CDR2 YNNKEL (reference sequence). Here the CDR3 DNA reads TGTGCCAGCAGCCCCCTCGGACTAGGGGGGGATGAGCAGTTCTTC. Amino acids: CASSPLGLGGDEQFF.

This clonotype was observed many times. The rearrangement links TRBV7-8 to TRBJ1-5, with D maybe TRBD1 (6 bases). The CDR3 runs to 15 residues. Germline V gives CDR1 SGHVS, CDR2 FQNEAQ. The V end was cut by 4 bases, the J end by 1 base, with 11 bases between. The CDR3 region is CASSSRGRSNQPQHF. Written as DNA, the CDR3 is TGTGCCAGCAGCTCCAGGGGAAGAAGCAATCAGCCCCAGCATTTT.

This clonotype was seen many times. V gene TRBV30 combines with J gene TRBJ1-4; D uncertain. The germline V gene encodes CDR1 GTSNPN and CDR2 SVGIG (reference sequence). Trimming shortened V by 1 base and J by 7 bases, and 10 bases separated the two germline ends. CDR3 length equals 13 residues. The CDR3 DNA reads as TGTGCCTGGAGTGGTGAGGCTCGTGAAAAACTGTTTTTT. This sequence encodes CAWSGEAREKLFF.

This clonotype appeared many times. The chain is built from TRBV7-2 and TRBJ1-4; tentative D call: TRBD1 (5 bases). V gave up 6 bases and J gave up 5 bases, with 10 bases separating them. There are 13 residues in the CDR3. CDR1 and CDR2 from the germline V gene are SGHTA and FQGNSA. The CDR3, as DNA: TGTGCCAGCAGTCTCGGGGGGAATGAAAAACTGTTTTTT. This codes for CASSLGGNEKLFF.